The rows below give T cell receptor beta chains drawn from one sample of a study of T cell clonotyping in hematopoietic cell transplantation. Generated by immunoSEQ multiplex PCR, the TCRdb table keeps only in-frame clones and is missing some. The repertoire has thousands of clones, 60% to 80% of them found once; the top ten carry around a third. The specimen comprised PBMCs, sampled 100 days after allogeneic stem cell transplant. Receptor source: a female patient between 30 and 39 years old who had an allogeneic stem cell transplant, so the T cells may come from the graft donor. Some clones in this sample may be carry-over from other donors' samples. The CDR3 runs from the conserved cysteine through the conserved F or W. A D gene is named only where the DNA matches it firmly. Clone size appears in some rows only: once, few, many, or a class for an expanded clone.

TRBD2	TRBJ2-3	TRBV30	16	few	TGTGCCTGGAGTGTAGGTTTGCGGGGGGGCACAGATACGCAGTATTTT	CAWSVGLRGGTDTQYF
NA	TRBJ1-1	TRBV6-4	13	once	TGTGCCAGCAGTGCGGCGGGTAACACTGAAGCTTTCTTT	CASSAAGNTEAFF
NA	TRBJ2-5	TRBV10-3	13	NA	TGTGCCATCAGTGAGTCCACCCTGGACCCCCAGTACTTC	CAISESTLDPQYF
NA	TRBJ1-2	TRBV25-1	14	once	TGTGCCAGCAGTGACCCGACTGGCCCCTATGGCTACACCTTC	CASSDPTGPYGYTF
NA	TRBJ1-1	TRBV7-7	13	NA	TGTGCTAGCAGCTTAAGTTCGTGGACTGAAGCTTTCTTT	CASSLSSWTEAFF
NA	TRBJ1-1	TRBV11-3	13	NA	TGTGCCAGCAGCTTCGGGGATGGCACTGAAGCTTTCTTT	CASSFGDGTEAFF
NA	TRBJ2-5	TRBV10-2	13	once	TGCGCCAGCAGTGAGCGGGGGAAGGAGACCCAGTACTTC	CASSERGKETQYF
NA	TRBJ2-7	TRBV6-6	15	NA	TGTGCCAGCAGTTACAGGCCAGCCCCCTCCTACGAGCAGTACTTC	CASSYRPAPSYEQYF
NA	TRBJ1-3	TRBV29-1	16	few	TGCAGCGTTGAAGATCAGAGGTTCCACTCTGGAAACACCATATATTTT	CSVEDQRFHSGNTIYF
NA	TRBJ2-7	TRBV2	12	NA	TGTGCCAGCAGTGCTATGGCCTACGAGCAGTACTTC	CASSAMAYEQYF
TRBD1	TRBJ1-2	TRBV2	13	NA	TGTGCCAGGGGACAGGATAATAACTATGGCTACACCTTC	CARGQDNNYGYTF
TRBD1	TRBJ1-5	TRBV19	12	few	TGTGCCGGGGGGACAGGGGGCCAGCCCCAGCATTTT	CAGGTGGQPQHF
NA	TRBJ1-6	TRBV9	16	NA	TGTGCCAGCAACACCCCCGGGAGAGCCGATAATTCACCCCTCCACTTT	CASNTPGRADNSPLHF
NA	TRBJ1-1	TRBV7-2	15	NA	TGTGCCAGCAGCTTAGTGGCATCTGGGAACACTGAAGCTTTCTTT	CASSLVASGNTEAFF
NA	TRBJ2-2	TRBV28	13	NA	TGTGCCAGCAGAGTTAGTGGCACCGGGGAGCTGTTTTTT	CASRVSGTGELFF
NA	TRBJ2-7	TRBV7-2	13	NA	TGTGCCAGCAGCCCGGGCGCTTCCTACGAGCAGTACTTC	CASSPGASYEQYF
NA	TRBJ2-3	TRBV10-3	16	few	TGTGCCATCAGTGAGGGAAGCGAGGCACTTACAGATACGCAGTATTTT	CAISEGSEALTDTQYF
NA	TRBJ1-1	TRBV19	15	NA	TGTGCCAGTAGTAAAGTGGGGCTAGTGAACACTGAAGCTTTCTTT	CASSKVGLVNTEAFF
NA	TRBJ1-1	TRBV19	13	NA	TGTGCCAGTAGTGGACAACCGAACACTGAAGCTTTCTTT	CASSGQPNTEAFF
NA	TRBJ1-2	TRBV29-1	11	NA	TGCAGCGTCTCCGTGGATTATGGCTACACCTTC	CSVSVDYGYTF
NA	TRBJ2-3	TRBV6-5	14	once	TGTGCCAGCAGTTACTCGATCTTGGTGGATACGCAGTATTTT	CASSYSILVDTQYF
NA	TRBJ1-3	TRBV30	11	NA	TGTGCCTGGAGGCGAGGAAACACCATATATTTT	CAWRRGNTIYF
NA	TRBJ2-7	TRBV11-2	14	NA	TGTGCCAGCAGCAGGGACACTGATTTCTACGAGCAGTACTTC	CASSRDTDFYEQYF
NA	TRBJ2-1	TRBV5-4	14	NA	TGTGCCAGCAGCTTGGAACAGGGCGGGTATGAGCAGTTCTTC	CASSLEQGGYEQFF
NA	TRBJ1-1	TRBV19	13	NA	TGTGCCAGTAGTTCCGGGCTTGACACTGAAGCTTTCTTT	CASSSGLDTEAFF
NA	TRBJ2-5	TRBV30	13	NA	TGTGCCTGGAGTGGTCCAGCGAGCGCGCCCCAGTACTTC	CAWSGPASAPQYF
NA	TRBJ1-6	TRBV7-2	15	NA	TGTGCCAGCAGCGCGTTTGTTTGGAGTGAGTCACCCCTCCACTTT	CASSAFVWSESPLHF
NA	TRBJ1-1	TRBV9	14	NA	TGTGCCAGCAGCCCCGACCGGATTCACACTGAAGCTTTCTTT	CASSPDRIHTEAFF
NA	TRBJ1-3	TRBV7-9	16	large	TGTGCCAGCAGCAGTCCAGGGGAAAAAACAGTAAACACCATATATTTT	CASSSPGEKTVNTIYF
NA	TRBJ1-2	TRBV7-9	13	NA	TGTGCCAGCAGCTTCCCGGCAGACTATGGCTACACCTTC	CASSFPADYGYTF
TRBD1	TRBJ1-5	TRBV19	15	NA	TGTGCCAGTAGAACAGGGGAATATAGCAATCAGCCCCAGCATTTT	CASRTGEYSNQPQHF
NA	TRBJ1-5	TRBV7-2	16	NA	TGTGCCAGCAGCTTAGTTTCAGGGACTAGCAATCAGCCCCAGCATTTT	CASSLVSGTSNQPQHF
NA	TRBJ2-3	TRBV29-1	13	NA	TGCAGCGTGCGTTACCCTAGCACAGATACGCAGTATTTT	CSVRYPSTDTQYF
NA	TRBJ2-7	TRBV5-1	14	NA	TGCGCCAGCAGCCCCGGACACCGCTCCTACGAGCAGTACTTC	CASSPGHRSYEQYF
TRBD2	TRBJ2-3	TRBV5-6	19	few	TGTGCCAGCAGCTCTACCTCCCGACTAGCGGGGGGGATGACAGATACGCAGTATTTT	CASSSTSRLAGGMTDTQYF
NA	TRBJ1-4	TRBV2	11	NA	TGTGCCAGCAAGGTTGGTGAAAAACTGTTTTTT	CASKVGEKLFF
NA	TRBJ1-6	TRBV6-5	13	once	TGTGCCAGCAGTTACAGTAATAGTTCACCCCTCCACTTT	CASSYSNSSPLHF
NA	TRBJ1-6	TRBV6-1	15	once	TGTGCCAGCAGTGAATGGGCCAGGACAAATTCACCCCTCCACTTT	CASSEWARTNSPLHF
NA	TRBJ2-1	TRBV9	14	NA	TGTGCCAGCAGCGTGTATCAGGGGCCGAATGAGCAGTTCTTC	CASSVYQGPNEQFF
NA	TRBJ2-7	TRBV27	18	NA	TGTGCCAGCAGTTCCCCATCTCTCCGGGACACCCAAGGGCACGAGCAGTACTTC	CASSSPSLRDTQGHEQYF
NA	TRBJ2-3	TRBV20-1	11	NA	TGCAGTGCTACATTTGCAGATACGCAGTATTTT	CSATFADTQYF
NA	TRBJ1-5	TRBV7-9	12	once	TGTGCCAGCGGACGGGGAGATCAGCCCCAGCATTTT	CASGRGDQPQHF
NA	TRBJ1-2	TRBV5-4	15	NA	TGTGCCAGCAGCCAACAGGGAAAGACTAACTATGGCTACACCTTC	CASSQQGKTNYGYTF
NA	TRBJ1-5	TRBV19	13	NA	TGTGCCACTTCAGCAGGGGCTTTTCAGCCCCAGCATTTT	CATSAGAFQPQHF
NA	TRBJ1-5	TRBV10-3	15	once	TGTGCCATCAGTGACCGTCAGGGTAGCAATCAGCCCCAGCATTTT	CAISDRQGSNQPQHF
TRBD1	TRBJ1-1	TRBV5-4	14	few	TGTGCCAGCAGCTTGGAACAGGGGATCACTGAAGCTTTCTTT	CASSLEQGITEAFF
NA	TRBJ1-1	TRBV11-3	15	NA	TGTGCCAGCAGCTTAGGACCGGTTGGATACACTGAAGCCTTCTTT	CASSLGPVGYTEAFF
TRBD1	TRBJ2-1	TRBV6-1	18	NA	TGTGCCAGCAGTGAAACCTCGGGTGGTGCCAGGGGGCGAGACGAGCAGTTCTTC	CASSETSGGARGRDEQFF
NA	TRBJ2-1	TRBV10-3	13	few	TGTGCCATCGTCGGACAGCCCCCGGGTGAGCAGTTCTTC	CAIVGQPPGEQFF
NA	TRBJ1-5	TRBV6-1	15	once	TGTGCCAGCAGAGAACACCTTGGGGGCAATCAGCCCCAGCATTTT	CASREHLGGNQPQHF
NA	TRBJ1-5	TRBV4-3	15	NA	TGCGCCAGCAGCCGCACCTCCGGAGGGTTGCAGCCCCAGCATTTT	CASSRTSGGLQPQHF
NA	TRBJ1-1	TRBV7-8	18	NA	TGTGCCAGCAGCTTAGTCAGGGACCGCCACCGCCCGAACACTGAAGCTTTCTTT	CASSLVRDRHRPNTEAFF
TRBD1	TRBJ1-1	TRBV6-5	12	NA	TGTGCCAGCAGCTTGGGACAGTCTACGGCTTTCTTT	CASSLGQSTAFF
NA	TRBJ1-1	TRBV4-2	13	NA	TGTGCCAGCAGCTCCACGGTGAACACTGAAGCTTTCTTT	CASSSTVNTEAFF